Listed below are T cell receptor beta chains from one sample, sequenced in a study of CD8 T cells in Susac syndrome. MiXCR, run by TCRdb on the immunoSEQ multiplex PCR reads, gives a single entry per CDR3 protein. Of about 150,000 distinct CDR3 sequences detected, 92% appear once; the ten largest clones hold around 0.079%. Sequences were obtained from CD4+ T cells from PBMCs. The receptors shown here come from a human donor in good health. Each CDR3 is given with its conserved first and last residue. D genes are given only for firm matches. Clone size appears in some rows only: once, few, many, or a class for an expanded clone.

j_gene: TRBJ1-1
v_gene: TRBV7-2
d_gene: -
abundance: -
CDR3nt: TGTGCCAGCAGCTTAAGAGGGGGGGGAGGTCACACTGAAGCTTTCTTT
CDR3aa: CASSLRGGGGHTEAFF

j_gene: TRBJ1-2
v_gene: TRBV20-1
d_gene: TRBD1
abundance: -
CDR3nt: TGCAGTGCTGGGGAGGGGGCGAACTATGGCTACACCTTC
CDR3aa: CSAGEGANYGYTF

j_gene: TRBJ2-1
v_gene: TRBV5-1
d_gene: -
abundance: -
CDR3nt: TGCGCCAGCAGCTTGGCCGAGCACTCCTACAATGAGCAGTTCTTC
CDR3aa: CASSLAEHSYNEQFF

j_gene: TRBJ2-3
v_gene: TRBV20-1
d_gene: -
abundance: -
CDR3nt: TGCAGTGCTAGCCGCCCGGGCGCTAGGTTCTCAGATACGCAGTATTTT
CDR3aa: CSASRPGARFSDTQYF

j_gene: TRBJ1-5
v_gene: TRBV20-1
d_gene: TRBD1
abundance: -
CDR3nt: TGCAGTGCCCCGACAGGGAATAGCAATCAGCCCCAGCATTTT
CDR3aa: CSAPTGNSNQPQHF

j_gene: TRBJ2-7
v_gene: TRBV11-2
d_gene: -
abundance: -
CDR3nt: TGTGCCAGCAGCCCCCGCTTGGAGGACTACGAGCAGTACTTC
CDR3aa: CASSPRLEDYEQYF

j_gene: TRBJ2-5
v_gene: TRBV7-2
d_gene: TRBD1
abundance: -
CDR3nt: TGTGCCAGCAGCCCGACGGGACAGGGGGCGGGAGAGACCCAGTACTTC
CDR3aa: CASSPTGQGAGETQYF

j_gene: TRBJ2-7
v_gene: TRBV2
d_gene: -
abundance: -
CDR3nt: TGTGCCAGCAAGGGGGGAGAGCAGTACTTC
CDR3aa: CASKGGEQYF

j_gene: TRBJ1-2
v_gene: TRBV20-1
d_gene: -
abundance: once
CDR3nt: TGCAGTGCTAGAGTCGCCCTTAACTATGGCTACACCTTC
CDR3aa: CSARVALNYGYTF

j_gene: TRBJ1-5
v_gene: TRBV7-9
d_gene: -
abundance: -
CDR3nt: TGTGCCAGCAGCCGGGACCTTCAAGGGGACCAGCCCCAGCATTTT
CDR3aa: CASSRDLQGDQPQHF

j_gene: TRBJ2-5
v_gene: TRBV19
d_gene: TRBD2
abundance: -
CDR3nt: TGTGCCAGTAGTCCCCAACGACGGGCACTAGCGGGAGAAGAGACCCAGTACTTC
CDR3aa: CASSPQRRALAGEETQYF

j_gene: TRBJ2-2
v_gene: TRBV24-1
d_gene: TRBD1
abundance: -
CDR3nt: TGTGCCACCAGTGATCTCGGGACAGCAAACCCCACCGGGGAGCTGTTTTTT
CDR3aa: CATSDLGTANPTGELFF

j_gene: TRBJ2-2
v_gene: TRBV19
d_gene: TRBD2
abundance: -
CDR3nt: TGTGCCAGTAGTATAGGGAGCGGGAGGGCCGATGGCGGGGAGCTGTTTTTT
CDR3aa: CASSIGSGRADGGELFF

j_gene: TRBJ2-4
v_gene: TRBV7-2
d_gene: -
abundance: once
CDR3nt: TGTGCCAGCAATGTGGACACCAACATTCAGTACTTC
CDR3aa: CASNVDTNIQYF

j_gene: TRBJ2-3
v_gene: TRBV2
d_gene: TRBD2
abundance: -
CDR3nt: TGTGCCAGCAGAGTCACTAGCGGGGGAACAGATACGCAGTATTTT
CDR3aa: CASRVTSGGTDTQYF

j_gene: TRBJ2-1
v_gene: TRBV7-2
d_gene: -
abundance: -
CDR3nt: TGTGCCAGCAGCTTAGAGGTAGCGTTCCCCTACAATGAGCAGTTCTTC
CDR3aa: CASSLEVAFPYNEQFF

j_gene: TRBJ1-1
v_gene: TRBV20-1
d_gene: -
abundance: -
CDR3nt: TGCAGTGCTAGACAGGAACCGTACACTGAAGCTTTCTTT
CDR3aa: CSARQEPYTEAFF

j_gene: TRBJ2-2
v_gene: TRBV5-4
d_gene: TRBD2
abundance: -
CDR3nt: TGTGCCAGCAGCTGGACTAGCGGCCTCACCGGGGAGCTGTTTTTT
CDR3aa: CASSWTSGLTGELFF

j_gene: TRBJ2-7
v_gene: TRBV10-3
d_gene: -
abundance: -
CDR3nt: TGTGCCATCAGTGAGTCATCGAATAGGGACGAGCAGTACTTC
CDR3aa: CAISESSNRDEQYF

j_gene: TRBJ2-7
v_gene: TRBV28
d_gene: -
abundance: once
CDR3nt: TGTGCCAGCAGTTTGGGAAGATTTTACGAGCAGTACTTC
CDR3aa: CASSLGRFYEQYF

j_gene: TRBJ2-4
v_gene: TRBV19
d_gene: -
abundance: -
CDR3nt: TGTGCCAGTAAGGAGGCACCGCGGGACATTCAGTACTTC
CDR3aa: CASKEAPRDIQYF

j_gene: TRBJ2-2
v_gene: TRBV4-1
d_gene: -
abundance: -
CDR3nt: TGCGCCAGCAGCCAAGCACCAAGTACAGCAACCGGGGAGCTGTTTTTT
CDR3aa: CASSQAPSTATGELFF

j_gene: TRBJ2-7
v_gene: TRBV20-1
d_gene: -
abundance: -
CDR3nt: TGCAGTGCTAGACCCGACCGGGGTCCGGACGAGCAGTACTTC
CDR3aa: CSARPDRGPDEQYF

j_gene: TRBJ2-1
v_gene: TRBV6-4
d_gene: -
abundance: -
CDR3nt: TGTGCCAGCTTCCGAGGGGTTAGCTCCTACAATGAGCAGTTCTTC
CDR3aa: CASFRGVSSYNEQFF

j_gene: TRBJ2-7
v_gene: TRBV7-3
d_gene: -
abundance: -
CDR3nt: TGTGCCAGCAGCCCCCGGGAGGGGGCCGGTTACGAGCAGTACTTC
CDR3aa: CASSPREGAGYEQYF

j_gene: TRBJ2-1
v_gene: TRBV28
d_gene: TRBD1
abundance: -
CDR3nt: TGTGCCAGCAATTCCGGGACAGTTGGCAATGAGCAGTTCTTC
CDR3aa: CASNSGTVGNEQFF

j_gene: TRBJ1-4
v_gene: TRBV3-1
d_gene: -
abundance: -
CDR3nt: TGTGCCAGCAGCCAAGAGTTCGGACAGACTAATGAAAAACTGTTTTTT
CDR3aa: CASSQEFGQTNEKLFF

j_gene: TRBJ1-2
v_gene: TRBV4-3
d_gene: -
abundance: -
CDR3nt: TGCGCCAGCAGCCACGTTAACCCGGGGGCGAAGGGCTACACCTTC
CDR3aa: CASSHVNPGAKGYTF

j_gene: TRBJ1-2
v_gene: TRBV3-1
d_gene: -
abundance: -
CDR3nt: TGTGCCAGCAGCGGGGACGGCTATGGCTACACCTTC
CDR3aa: CASSGDGYGYTF

j_gene: TRBJ2-1
v_gene: TRBV19
d_gene: TRBD2
abundance: -
CDR3nt: TGTGCCAGTAGTATGGCTAGCGGGAGATATGAGCAGTTCTTC
CDR3aa: CASSMASGRYEQFF

j_gene: TRBJ1-4
v_gene: TRBV20-1
d_gene: -
abundance: -
CDR3nt: TGCAGTGCTTCAGGGCGGGCTAATGAAAAACTGTTTTTT
CDR3aa: CSASGRANEKLFF

j_gene: TRBJ1-1
v_gene: TRBV28
d_gene: -
abundance: -
CDR3nt: TGTGCCAGCAGTTTGGCGAACACTGAAGCTTTCTTT
CDR3aa: CASSLANTEAFF

j_gene: TRBJ2-4
v_gene: TRBV6-2/TRBV6-3
d_gene: -
abundance: -
CDR3nt: TGTGCCAGCAGTGCCATCCGAGACTTAGCCAAAAACATTCAGTACTTC
CDR3aa: CASSAIRDLAKNIQYF

j_gene: TRBJ2-5
v_gene: TRBV5-8
d_gene: TRBD1
abundance: -
CDR3nt: TGTGCCAGCAGCCCGGGACAGGGTGGGGGAGAGACCCAGTACTTC
CDR3aa: CASSPGQGGGETQYF

j_gene: TRBJ1-2
v_gene: TRBV12-3/TRBV12-4
d_gene: TRBD1
abundance: -
CDR3nt: TGTGCCAGCAGTCCCGGGACAGGGGGCTCCTATGGCTACACCTTC
CDR3aa: CASSPGTGGSYGYTF

j_gene: TRBJ2-5
v_gene: TRBV25-1
d_gene: -
abundance: -
CDR3nt: TGTGCCAGCAGTCCAAATGCGCGAGGGGAGACCCAGTACTTC
CDR3aa: CASSPNARGETQYF

j_gene: TRBJ2-7
v_gene: TRBV2
d_gene: TRBD1
abundance: -
CDR3nt: TGTGCCAGCAGTGTGAGGGACAGGGGTGAGCAGTACTTC
CDR3aa: CASSVRDRGEQYF

j_gene: TRBJ2-3
v_gene: TRBV28
d_gene: TRBD1
abundance: -
CDR3nt: TGTGCCAGCAGTTCACAGGGGGCCGGGACAGATACGCAGTATTTT
CDR3aa: CASSSQGAGTDTQYF

j_gene: TRBJ2-2
v_gene: TRBV6-1
d_gene: -
abundance: -
CDR3nt: TGTGCCAGCAAAGGGGGGGCGTTAGGTACCGGGGAGCTGTTTTTT
CDR3aa: CASKGGALGTGELFF

j_gene: TRBJ2-1
v_gene: TRBV7-2
d_gene: -
abundance: -
CDR3nt: TGTGCCAGCAGCTTAGCTGGGGTGCGGGGCTACAATGAGCAGTTCTTC
CDR3aa: CASSLAGVRGYNEQFF

j_gene: TRBJ2-1
v_gene: TRBV3-1
d_gene: -
abundance: -
CDR3nt: TGTGCCAGCAGCCAAGAAGTCGACCTCTCCTACAATGAGCAGTTCTTC
CDR3aa: CASSQEVDLSYNEQFF

j_gene: TRBJ2-7
v_gene: TRBV20-1
d_gene: TRBD1
abundance: -
CDR3nt: TGCAGTGCTAGAGGAGAAGGCAGGGGGAACTACGAGCAGTACTTC
CDR3aa: CSARGEGRGNYEQYF

j_gene: TRBJ2-1
v_gene: TRBV30
d_gene: -
abundance: -
CDR3nt: TGTGCCTGGAGGAAAAATGAGCAGTTCTTC
CDR3aa: CAWRKNEQFF

j_gene: TRBJ2-3
v_gene: TRBV9
d_gene: -
abundance: -
CDR3nt: TGTGCCAGCAGCGTAGTTGCGGAAACAGATACGCAGTATTTT
CDR3aa: CASSVVAETDTQYF

j_gene: TRBJ2-2
v_gene: TRBV7-8
d_gene: TRBD2
abundance: -
CDR3nt: TGTGCCAGCAGCTTAGCCGGGACTAGCGGGGCGTACACCGGGGAGCTGTTTTTT
CDR3aa: CASSLAGTSGAYTGELFF

j_gene: TRBJ1-1
v_gene: TRBV25-1
d_gene: -
abundance: -
CDR3nt: TGTGCCAGCAGCCCCCGGTGGGGGTCGGCTGAAGCTTTCTTT
CDR3aa: CASSPRWGSAEAFF

j_gene: TRBJ1-1
v_gene: TRBV29-1
d_gene: -
abundance: -
CDR3nt: TGCAGCGTTTCAGGGTTCTACACTGAAGCTTTCTTT
CDR3aa: CSVSGFYTEAFF

j_gene: TRBJ1-1
v_gene: TRBV6-1
d_gene: -
abundance: -
CDR3nt: TGTGCCAGCAGCGCAACGGCGGGGACTGAAGCTTTCTTT
CDR3aa: CASSATAGTEAFF

j_gene: TRBJ1-2
v_gene: TRBV6-6
d_gene: -
abundance: -
CDR3nt: TGTGCCAGCAGTTACGAAGGGATACAGGGCTACACCTTC
CDR3aa: CASSYEGIQGYTF

j_gene: TRBJ1-1
v_gene: TRBV4-3
d_gene: -
abundance: -
CDR3nt: TGCGCCAGCAGCCAAGATATAAGTATTGGGAGGGCTGAAGCTTTCTTT
CDR3aa: CASSQDISIGRAEAFF